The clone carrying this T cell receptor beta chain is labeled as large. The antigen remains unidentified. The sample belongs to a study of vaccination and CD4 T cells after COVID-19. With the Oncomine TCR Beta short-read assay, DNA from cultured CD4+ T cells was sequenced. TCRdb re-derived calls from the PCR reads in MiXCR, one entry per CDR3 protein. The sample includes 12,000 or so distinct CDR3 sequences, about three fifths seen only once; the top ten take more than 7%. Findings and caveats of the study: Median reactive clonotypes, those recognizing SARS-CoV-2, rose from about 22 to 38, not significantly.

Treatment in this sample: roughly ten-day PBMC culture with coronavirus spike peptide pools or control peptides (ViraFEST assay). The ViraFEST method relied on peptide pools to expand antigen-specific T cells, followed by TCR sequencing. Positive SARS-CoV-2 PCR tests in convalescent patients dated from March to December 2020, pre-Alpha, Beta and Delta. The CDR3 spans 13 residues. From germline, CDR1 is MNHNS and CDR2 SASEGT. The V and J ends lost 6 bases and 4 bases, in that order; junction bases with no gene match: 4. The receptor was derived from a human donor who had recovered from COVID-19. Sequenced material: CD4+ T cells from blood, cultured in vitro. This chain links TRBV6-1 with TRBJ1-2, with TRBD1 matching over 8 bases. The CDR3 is CASRPGGGYGYTF. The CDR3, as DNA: TGTGCCAGCAGACCAGGGGGCGGCTATGGCTACACCTTC.